What follows are 26 T cell receptor beta chains derived from one specimen sequenced in a study of T-cell memory formation after mild COVID-19 (dated by TCRdb to the early 2020s). The library was built by means of 5' RACE. The sample was run on an Illumina NovaSeq 6000. TCRdb reprocessing: public reads trimmed at Q25 with fastp, clones called with MiXCR, in-frame beta chains kept. For every CDR3 protein sequence, its rows merge into one entry that carries the most common genes and DNA. The sample table contains under 300,000 distinct CDR3 sequences; only one count was recorded for around 15% of them. The ten largest clones add up to approximately 3.6% of the sample. The sample consisted of PBMCs or a T cell subset sorted from them (not recorded which). The receptors derive from a man aged 18 to 35 who had mild COVID-19 (a few samples of this study predate the infection). The sample titles of this study are shuffled in the database, so cell type and time point are left out; the donor was told from shared clones.

The chain links TRBV5-5 to TRBJ1-6, with a possible D match to TRBD1 (5 bases). Germline-derived CDR1 and CDR2 are SGHKS and YYEKEE (reference sequence). Between the trimmed V and J ends, which lost 2 bases and 10 bases, there was a span of 13 bases. This CDR3 region has 14 residues. The CDR3 loop reads CASSFGHSSSPLHF. The CDR3, as DNA: TGTGCCAGCAGCTTTGGACACAGTTCCTCACCCCTCCACTTT.

This clonotype appeared a few times. The chain employs TRBV3-1 and TRBJ2-2; D not resolved. The germline CDR1 and CDR2 sequences are LGHDT and YNNKEL (reference sequence). CDR3 length equals 16 residues. The V end lost 3 bases, the J end lost 7 bases, and 18 bases lay between the germline ends. CDR3 loop: CASSHRHLTSGGELFF. Here the CDR3 DNA reads TGTGCCAGCAGCCATCGACACCTAACATCGGGCGGGGAGCTGTTTTTT.

The rearrangement uses TRBV7-3 and TRBJ2-1, with 9 bases fitting TRBD2. This CDR3 is built from 14 residues. Trimming cost V 6 bases and J 9 bases; bases outside gene matches: 9. Germline V lookup: CDR1 SGHTA, CDR2 FQGTGA. The CDR3 here is CASSPGGLAGEQFF. The CDR3 nucleotides are TGTGCCAGCAGTCCCGGGGGACTAGCTGGTGAGCAGTTCTTC. The variable domain in full, with the rest retrieved from reference TRBV7-3 and TRBJ2-1, is GAGVSQTPSNKVTEKGKYVELRCDPISGHTALYWYRQSLGQGPEFLIYFQGTGAADDSGLPNDRFFAVRPEGSVSTLKIQRTERGDSAVYLCASSPGGLAGEQFFGPGTRLTVL.

J is TRBJ2-1 and V is TRBV20-1; 9 bases fit TRBD2. In germline, CDR1 is DFQATT, CDR2 SNEGSKA (reference sequence). The CDR3 is made up of 14 amino acids. V dropped 0 bases and J dropped 6; count of bases not matched to a gene: 3. The CDR3 bases are TGCAGTGCTAGAGAAGCTAGCGGGGCCAATGAGCAGTTCTTC. Translation: CSAREASGANEQFF.

The V and J genes are TRBV18 and TRBJ2-7; D call uncertain. The germline V and J ends were trimmed by 2 bases and 4 bases, with 9 bases remaining between them. Germline V gene sequence: CDR1 KGHSH, CDR2 LQKENI. This CDR3 spans 13 amino acids. DNA for the CDR3: TGTGCCAGCTCACCAACGGCAGCTTACGAGCAGTACTTC. It translates to CASSPTAAYEQYF.

This chain joins TRBV5-1 and TRBJ1-1; unclear D gene. The germline CDR1 and CDR2 sequences are SGHRS and YFSETQ. V shed 3 bases and J shed 1 base, with 4 bases lying between them. The CDR3 consists of 12 residues. The CDR3 DNA is TGCGCCAGCAGCTCCGAGAACACTGAAGCTTTCTTT. It specifies CASSSENTEAFF.

At least ten counts were recorded for this clonotype. The chain has TRBV30 and TRBJ2-3; D is unresolved. This CDR3 region has 11 residues. Germline loops: CDR1 GTSNPN, CDR2 SVGIG (reference sequence). Between the trimmed V and J ends, which lost 5 bases and 6 bases, there was a span of 9 bases. Here the CDR3 reads CAWGRRDTQYF. In nucleotides, the CDR3 is TGTGCCTGGGGACGAAGGGATACGCAGTATTTT.

V usage is TRBV9 and J usage is TRBJ1-6; D uncertain. This CDR3 spans 16 amino acids. V lost 3 bases and J 7 bases, leaving 17 bases between the germline ends. Per germline, CDR1 SGDLS and CDR2 YYNGEE. In nucleotides, the CDR3 is TGTGCCAGCAGCGCCCGAGCTTCCCCAGGAAATTCACCCCTCCACTTT. Translation gives CASSARASPGNSPLHF.

This clonotype was seen only a few times. This chain connects TRBV3-1 to TRBJ2-5, with 12 bases lining up with TRBD1. Germline CDR1 reads LGHDT; CDR2 reads YNNKEL (reference sequence). With V trimmed by 0 bases and J by 5 bases, 10 bases remained unmatched. This CDR3 contains 18 residues. Here the CDR3 reads CASSQDPVGTGGRETQYF. The DNA for the CDR3 is TGTGCCAGCAGCCAAGACCCGGTTGGGACAGGGGGCCGGGAGACCCAGTACTTC.

There are a few counts of this clonotype. The chain links TRBV19 to TRBJ1-5, with TRBD1 matching 10 bases. The length of the CDR3 is 17 residues. The germline V gene has CDR1 LNHDA and CDR2 SQIVND (reference sequence). V lost 5 bases to trimming and J lost 2 bases; unmatched junction nucleotides: 9. The CDR3 nucleotides are TGTGCCAGTAGTCCCGGGACAGGGGTAGGTGGCAATCAGCCCCAGCATTTT. Translating it yields CASSPGTGVGGNQPQHF.

This sequence joins TRBV5-1 and TRBJ1-5, with D possibly matching TRBD1 (5 bases). Trimming took 0 bases from V and 7 from J, leaving 14 bases between them. Germline V lookup: CDR1 SGHRS, CDR2 YFSETQ. CDR3 size: 15 residues. The CDR3 coding sequence is TGCGCCAGCAGCTTGGACGGGGCATCCAGGCAGCCCCAGCATTTT. Amino acids: CASSLDGASRQPQHF. The full variable domain, with the rest looked up from reference TRBV5-1 and TRBJ1-5, is KAGVTQTPRYLIKTRGQQVTLSCSPISGHRSVSWYQQTPGQGLQFLFEYFSETQRNKGNFPGRFSGRQFSNSRSEMNVSTLELGDSALYLCASSLDGASRQPQHFGDGTRLSIL.

This clonotype has just a few counts. The chain combines TRBV5-1 with TRBJ2-5; 10 bases are shared with TRBD1. J was trimmed by 4 bases and V by 2 bases; bases with no gene match: 5. Germline CDR1 and CDR2: SGHRS and YFSETQ. This CDR3 contains 15 residues. The CDR3 coding sequence is TGCGCCAGCAGCTTTACGGACAGGGGGAGAGAGACCCAGTACTTC. As protein: CASSFTDRGRETQYF.

Ten or more counts support this clonotype. This chain uses TRBV4-2 with TRBJ2-2, with 7 bases identical to TRBD2. The V and J ends lost 4 bases and 4 bases, in that order; junction bases with no gene match: 0. CDR1 is LGHNA and CDR2 is YNFKEQ in the germline V gene. CDR3 size: 13 residues. The CDR3 DNA sequence: TGTGCCAGCAGCCGGACTAGCACCGGGGAGCTGTTTTTT. Translation: CASSRTSTGELFF.

The gene calls are TRBV11-2 and TRBJ2-7; 9 nucleotides agree with TRBD1. V lost 5 bases and J lost 3; bases outside the gene matches: 8. In germline, CDR1 is SGHAT, CDR2 FQNNGV. The length of the CDR3 is 15 residues. CDR3 in DNA: TGTGCCAGCAGCCGACCGGGACAGGGTGTCTACGAGCAGTACTTC. Amino acid sequence: CASSRPGQGVYEQYF. The variable domain in full, with the rest retrieved from reference TRBV11-2 and TRBJ2-7, is EAGVAQSPRYKIIEKRQSVAFWCNPISGHATLYWYQQILGQGPKLLIQFQNNGVVDDSQLPKDRFSAERLKGVDSTLKIQPAKLEDSAVYLCASSRPGQGVYEQYFGPGTRLTVT.

V and J are TRBV5-6 and TRBJ2-7; D is possibly TRBD1 or TRBD2 (5 bases each). The germline CDR1 and CDR2 sequences are SGHDT and YYEEEE. V lost 1 base and J 5 bases, leaving 16 bases between the germline ends. The CDR3 runs 15 residues. In DNA form, the CDR3 reads TGTGCCAGCAGCTTGCGGGGCCCCCTCGTTAACGAGCAGTACGTC. Translating it yields CASSLRGPLVNEQYV.

The rearrangement uses TRBV12-5 and TRBJ2-3; TRBD1 matches 7 bases. Germline V gene sequence: CDR1 LGHNT, CDR2 FRNRAP. The CDR3 runs 13 residues. V was clipped by 9 bases and J by 5 bases; unmatched bases: 8. The CDR3 nucleotides read TGTGCTAGCCGGGACCCAGGGGGAGATACGCAGTATTTT. Translated: CASRDPGGDTQYF.

This clonotype was counted only a few times. The chain is built from TRBV5-1 and TRBJ2-5, with 7 bases lining up with TRBD2. CDR1 and CDR2 from the germline V gene are SGHRS and YFSETQ. The CDR3 loop spans 15 amino acids. The J segment lost 3 bases and the V segment lost 4 bases, leaving 9 bases of the junction unmatched. The CDR3 nucleotides read TGCGCCAGCAGCCCACCAGGACTAGTTAAAGAGACCCAGTACTTC. Translating it yields CASSPPGLVKETQYF.

This clonotype was found many times. The chain has TRBV7-2 and TRBJ2-7, with 7 bases fitting TRBD2. Germline loops: CDR1 SGHTA, CDR2 FQGNSA. This CDR3 has 13 residues. After removal of 5 bases from V and 3 bases from J, the junction contained 4 bases not matched to a gene. This CDR3 is CASSLGLDYEQYV. The CDR3 nucleotides read TGTGCCAGCAGCCTAGGACTAGACTACGAGCAGTACGTC.

The sample holds a few counts of this clonotype. The J gene is TRBJ1-2, the V gene TRBV2; D gene ambiguous. Trimming shortened V by 6 bases and J by 13 bases, and 18 bases separated the two germline ends. The CDR3 has 12 amino acids. The germline CDR1 and CDR2 sequences are SNHLY and FYNNEI. The CDR3 DNA reads TGTGCCAGCAGCACCACGGCCAGCAGCGTCACCTTC. Encoded protein: CASSTTASSVTF.

This chain joins TRBV7-8 and TRBJ2-1; D call uncertain. Germline CDR1 and CDR2: SGHVS and FQNEAQ. V was pared by 1 base and J by 9 bases, with 10 bases between. The CDR3 is 13 residues long. In nucleotides, the CDR3 is TGTGCCAGCAGCTTAGGGCGGTCCCGTGAGCAGTTCTTC. Its protein is CASSLGRSREQFF.

This clonotype was recorded at least ten times. The chain recombines TRBV12-3 or TRBV12-4 with TRBJ1-6; D possibly corresponds to TRBD1 (6 bases). This CDR3 comprises 15 residues. The V and J ends lost 7 bases and 6 bases respectively, with 16 bases between them. In DNA form, the CDR3 reads TGTGCCAGCACCGTTGGACAGCAGATTAATTCACCCCTCCACTTT. This translates into CASTVGQQINSPLHF.

V is TRBV20-1 and J is TRBJ2-5; 8 nucleotides agree with TRBD2. Trimming at V came to 5 bases and at J to 3 bases, leaving 5 bases not matched to a gene. The germline V gene encodes CDR1 DFQATT and CDR2 SNEGSKA (reference sequence). The CDR3 runs 13 residues. The CDR3 DNA reads as TGCAGTGCTCCTCCGGGACTAGAAGAGACCCAGTACTTC. Its translation: CSAPPGLEETQYF.

The CDR3 region is CASRPDGNEQFF. The CDR3 bases are TGTGCCAGCAGGCCCGACGGCAATGAGCAGTTCTTC. The rearrangement joins TRBV28 to TRBJ2-1; D ambiguous. With 6 bases removed from V and 6 bases from J, the gap between germline ends came to 9 bases. The CDR3 has 12 residues. Germline loops: CDR1 MDHEN, CDR2 SYDVKM. Supplemented by reference TRBV28 and TRBJ2-1, the full variable domain reads DVKVTQSSRYLVKRTGEKVFLECVQDMDHENMFWYRQDPGLGLRLIYFSYDVKMKEKGDIPEGYSVSREKKERFSLILESASTNQTSMYLCASRPDGNEQFFGPGTRLTVL.

This clonotype was picked up a small number of times. V is TRBV7-9 and J is TRBJ1-2; 7 bases match TRBD1. CDR3 size: 15 residues. Germline loops: CDR1 SEHNR, CDR2 FQNEAQ (reference sequence). Trimming took 3 bases from V and 4 from J; bases not matched to a gene: 8. The CDR3 bases are TGTGCCAGCAGCTTTGGTACAGGGGAACTCTATGGCTACACCTTC. Its protein product is CASSFGTGELYGYTF.

Note on this clonotype: Sequence at one end of the junction differs from germline and may be a read error. The chain joins TRBV20-1 to TRBJ1-5; D is unresolved. This CDR3 is 13 amino acids long. Germline-derived CDR1 and CDR2 are DFQATT and SNEGSKA (reference sequence). In DNA, the CDR3 is TGCAGTGCTAGTGGGAATAGCAATCAGCCCAAGCATTTT. Translated, it gives CSASGNSNQPKHF.

The chain links TRBV21-1 to TRBJ2-7; the table's D call of TRBD1 was not tested on the DNA. TRBV21-1 is annotated as a pseudogene. This CDR3 spans 16 amino acids. CDR3 region: CASSTKGGTNLRKQYV. The CDR3 DNA sequence: TGTGCCAGCAGCACTAAGGGGGGGACCAACTTACGGAAGCAGTACGTC.